These 16 T cell receptor beta chains were all obtained from the same sample, sequenced in a study of cytomegalovirus exposure and HLA in healthy donors. It was with 60 Vbeta and 13 Jbeta primers that the PCR ran. Some clones are missing from TCRdb's copy, which holds only in-frame ones; the method was immunoSEQ multiplex PCR. Of 150,000 or so clones in the sample, about four fifths were seen once. Sequences were obtained from PBMCs. Source of these receptors: a woman in her fifties or sixties in good health and CMV-seropositive.

The chain employs TRBV9 and TRBJ2-2; D call uncertain. V lost 0 bases and J 8 bases, leaving 11 bases between the germline ends. Germline CDR1 SGDLS, CDR2 YYNGEE. This CDR3 is built from 14 residues. This CDR3 is CASSVGSMPGELFF. CDR3 sequence (DNA): TGTGCCAGCAGCGTAGGCTCTATGCCTGGGGAGCTGTTTTTT.

V is TRBV20-1 and J is TRBJ1-1; a weak D match, TRBD1 (6 bases). This CDR3 region has 11 residues. V was pared by 5 bases and J by 11 bases, with 15 bases between. Germline V gene lookup returns CDR1 DFQATT and CDR2 SNEGSKA (reference sequence). The CDR3 DNA follows: TGCAGTGCTCGGACAGACCTGATCGCTTTCTTT. The encoded protein is CSARTDLIAFF.

The DNA of the CDR3 is TGTGCCAGCAAGGAGGACGGTCGCGAAAAACTGTTTTTT. Translation gives CASKEDGREKLFF. This chain links TRBV6-1 with TRBJ1-4; no clear D. CDR1 is MNHNS and CDR2 is SASEGT in the germline V gene. CDR3 length: 13 amino acids. The germline V and J ends were trimmed by 7 bases and 8 bases, with 14 bases remaining between them.

The chain has TRBV7-8 and TRBJ2-1; TRBD1 agrees at 7 bases. The V and J ends lost 4 bases and 8 bases, in that order; junction bases with no gene match: 11. Germline V gene lookup returns CDR1 SGHVS and CDR2 FQNEAQ. The CDR3 is made up of 15 amino acids. CDR3 sequence: CASSSPDRLVDEQFF. CDR3 coding DNA: TGTGCCAGCAGCTCTCCGGACAGGTTGGTCGATGAGCAGTTCTTC.

V and J are TRBV19 and TRBJ1-2, with no clear D. The V end lost 8 bases, the J end lost 0 bases, and 16 bases lay between the germline ends. The V gene's germline CDR1 is LNHDA and CDR2 SQIVND (reference sequence). The CDR3 has 15 residues. The CDR3 coding sequence is TGTGCCAGTGCGTCTCCCGGTTTGGCTAACTATGGCTACACCTTC. This codes for CASASPGLANYGYTF.

The rearrangement uses TRBV6-5 and TRBJ1-2; 7 bases are shared with TRBD1. CDR1 is MNHEY, CDR2 SVGAGI, per germline. The CDR3 runs to 14 residues. J lost 2 bases, V lost 7 bases, and 7 bases had no gene match. The CDR3 sequence: CASKAPGQNYGYTF. For the CDR3, the DNA is TGTGCCAGCAAAGCTCCGGGACAGAACTATGGCTACACCTTC.

The rearrangement joins TRBV6-1 to TRBJ2-1; TRBD2 matches at 14 bases. Per germline, CDR1 MNHNS and CDR2 SASEGT. With V trimmed by 3 bases and J by 3 bases, 7 bases remained unmatched. The CDR3 is made up of 18 amino acids. This CDR3 is CASSDSRTSGRIYNEQFF. CDR3 sequence (DNA): TGTGCCAGCAGTGATAGCCGGACTAGCGGGAGGATCTACAATGAGCAGTTCTTC.

The genes are TRBV27 and TRBJ2-1; the match to TRBD2 covers 10 bases. Germline V gene lookup returns CDR1 MNHEY and CDR2 SMNVEV (reference sequence). There are 18 residues in the CDR3. V lost 2 bases, J lost 2 bases, and 9 bases stayed unmatched. This CDR3 is CASSLVASGSMPYNEQFF. The CDR3 nucleotides read TGTGCCAGCAGTTTAGTGGCTAGCGGGAGTATGCCCTACAATGAGCAGTTCTTC.

In this sample, this clone turned up a few times. The chain uses TRBV19 and TRBJ1-2, with TRBD1 identical over 7 bases. The CDR3 is made up of 12 amino acids. The V segment lost 6 bases and the J segment 4 bases; nucleotides outside the gene matches: 2. CDR1 is LNHDA and CDR2 is SQIVND in the germline V gene (reference sequence). DNA of the CDR3: TGTGCCAGTAGCGACAGGGCCTATGGCTACACCTTC. This codes for CASSDRAYGYTF.

This clone is a singleton in its sample. This chain connects TRBV4-2 to TRBJ2-5; 8 positions match TRBD1. This CDR3 is built from 14 residues. Per germline, CDR1 LGHNA and CDR2 YNFKEQ. The V gene end was trimmed by 3 bases and the J gene end by 1 base; junction bases not matched to a gene: 1. Here the CDR3 reads CASSQGQVQETQYF. As DNA, the CDR3 is TGTGCCAGCAGCCAGGGACAGGTCCAAGAGACCCAGTACTTC.

The chain employs TRBV7-9 and TRBJ1-2; possible D gene TRBD1, 5 bases. The germline V gene has CDR1 SEHNR and CDR2 FQNEAQ (reference sequence). There are 12 residues in the CDR3. Deletions cut 4 bases from V and 3 bases from J, with 6 bases between. The CDR3 loop is CASSSRDYGYTF. In DNA, the CDR3 is TGTGCCAGCAGCTCCAGGGACTATGGCTACACCTTC. Full variable domain (outside the CDR3, taken from reference TRBV7-9 and TRBJ1-2): DTGVSQNPRHKITKRGQNVTFRCDPISEHNRLYWYRQTLGQGPEFLTYFQNEAQLEKSRLLSDRFSAERPKGSFSTLEIQRTEQGDSAMYLCASSSRDYGYTFGSGTRLTVV.

In its sample, this clone was seen a few times. The chain couples TRBV2 to TRBJ1-3, with a weak D call TRBD1 (5 bases). Germline V gene sequence: CDR1 SNHLY, CDR2 FYNNEI. This CDR3 has 13 amino acids. V was shortened by 4 bases and J by 4 bases, with 8 bases between the two germline ends. The CDR3 spells CASSAQGGNTIYF. As DNA, the CDR3 is TGTGCCAGCAGTGCGCAGGGAGGAAACACCATATATTTT.

V and J are TRBV29-1 and TRBJ1-3; tentatively, D is TRBD1 (5 bases). From germline, CDR1 is SQVTM and CDR2 ANQGSEA. The CDR3 runs to 14 residues. V was pared by 5 bases and J by 4 bases, with 15 bases between. The CDR3 loop reads CSVSTSGLGNTIYF. The CDR3 DNA follows: TGCAGCGTTTCTACCTCAGGGCTCGGAAACACCATATATTTT.

The chain is built from TRBV4-1 and TRBJ2-7; tentatively, D is TRBD1 (5 bases). This CDR3 is built from 17 residues. The germline gives CDR1 MGHRA, CDR2 YSYEKL. The germline V and J ends were trimmed by 5 bases and 2 bases, with 22 bases remaining between them. CDR3 DNA sequence: TGCGCCAGCAGCTCCAGATATAGTCCCCAGGGCCCCTACGAGCAGTACTTC. Translated, it gives CASSSRYSPQGPYEQYF.

This clone has only a few counts. The chain couples TRBV7-2 to TRBJ2-7; 9 nucleotides agree with TRBD1. CDR3 length equals 15 residues. Germline values: CDR1 SGHTA, CDR2 FQGNSA. V lost 1 base to trimming and J lost 2 bases; unmatched junction nucleotides: 3. Here the CDR3 reads CASSLGDRVTYEQYF. The DNA of the CDR3 is TGTGCCAGCAGCTTAGGGGACAGGGTTACCTACGAGCAGTACTTC.

The chain couples TRBV15 to TRBJ2-7, with 10 positions matching TRBD2. This CDR3 is built from 16 residues. The germline V gene has CDR1 LNHNV and CDR2 YYDKDF (reference sequence). With V trimmed by 3 bases and J by 5 bases, 10 bases remained unmatched. CDR3 loop: CATSRFLAGEGDEQYF. The CDR3 coding sequence is TGTGCCACCAGCAGGTTTCTAGCGGGAGAAGGGGACGAGCAGTACTTC.